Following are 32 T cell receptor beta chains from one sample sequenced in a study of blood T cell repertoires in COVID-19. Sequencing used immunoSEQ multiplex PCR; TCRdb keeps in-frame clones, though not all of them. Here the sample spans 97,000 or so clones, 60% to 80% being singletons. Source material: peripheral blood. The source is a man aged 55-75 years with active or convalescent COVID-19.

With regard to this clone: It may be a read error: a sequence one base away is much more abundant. The CDR3 coding sequence is TGTGCCAGCAGAGCGGGACAGGGAATGAACATTGAAGCTTTCTTT. Protein sequence: CASRAGQGMNIEAFF. The rearrangement uses TRBV14 and TRBJ1-1; TRBD1 aligns across 9 bases. The germline gives CDR1 SGHDN, CDR2 FVKESK. The CDR3 extends over 15 amino acids.

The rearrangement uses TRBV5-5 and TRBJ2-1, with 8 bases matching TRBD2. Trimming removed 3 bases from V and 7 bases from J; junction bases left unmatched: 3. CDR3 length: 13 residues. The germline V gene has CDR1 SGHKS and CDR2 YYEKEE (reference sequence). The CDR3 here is CASSYSGNNEQFF. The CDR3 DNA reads TGTGCCAGCAGCTATAGCGGGAATAATGAGCAGTTCTTC.

CDR3 in DNA: TGTGCCAGCAGTTATGGACAGGGCTATGGCTACACCTTC. Encoded protein: CASSYGQGYGYTF. The chain carries TRBV5-6 and TRBJ1-2; the match to TRBD1 covers 8 bases. Germline-derived CDR1 and CDR2 are SGHDT and YYEEEE. V lost 5 bases and J lost 4; bases outside the gene matches: 4. The CDR3 spans 13 residues.

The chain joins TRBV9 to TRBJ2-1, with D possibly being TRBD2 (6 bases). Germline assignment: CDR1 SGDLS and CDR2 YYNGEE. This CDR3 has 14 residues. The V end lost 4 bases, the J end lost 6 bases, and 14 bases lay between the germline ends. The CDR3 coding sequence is TGTGCCAGCAGCCTACTAGCAGAAAGCAATGAGCAGTTCTTC. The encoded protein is CASSLLAESNEQFF.

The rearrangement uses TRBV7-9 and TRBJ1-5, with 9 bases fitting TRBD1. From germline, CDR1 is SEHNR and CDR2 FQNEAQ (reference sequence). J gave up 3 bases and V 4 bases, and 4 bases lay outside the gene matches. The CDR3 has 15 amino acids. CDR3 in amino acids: CASSSGQGPNQPQHF. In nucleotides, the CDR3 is TGTGCCAGCAGCTCGGGACAGGGCCCCAATCAGCCCCAGCATTTT.

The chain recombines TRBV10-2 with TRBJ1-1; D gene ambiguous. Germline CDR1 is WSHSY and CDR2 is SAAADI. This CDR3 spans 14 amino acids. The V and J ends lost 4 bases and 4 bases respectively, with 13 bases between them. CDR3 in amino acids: CASSVFPGSTEAFF. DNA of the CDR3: TGCGCCAGCAGTGTGTTCCCGGGGAGCACTGAAGCTTTCTTT.

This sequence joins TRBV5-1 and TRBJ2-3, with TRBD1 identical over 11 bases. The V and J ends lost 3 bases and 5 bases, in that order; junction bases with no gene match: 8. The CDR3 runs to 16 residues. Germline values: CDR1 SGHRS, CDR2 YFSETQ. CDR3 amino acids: CASSWTPGQGGDTQYF. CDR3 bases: TGCGCCAGCAGCTGGACGCCGGGACAGGGGGGAGATACGCAGTATTTT.

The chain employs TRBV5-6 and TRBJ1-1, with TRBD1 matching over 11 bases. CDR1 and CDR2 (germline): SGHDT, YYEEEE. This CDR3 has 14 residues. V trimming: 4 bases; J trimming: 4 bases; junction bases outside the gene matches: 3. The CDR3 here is CASSQGTGGTEAFF. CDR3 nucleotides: TGTGCCAGCAGCCAGGGGACAGGGGGCACTGAAGCTTTCTTT.

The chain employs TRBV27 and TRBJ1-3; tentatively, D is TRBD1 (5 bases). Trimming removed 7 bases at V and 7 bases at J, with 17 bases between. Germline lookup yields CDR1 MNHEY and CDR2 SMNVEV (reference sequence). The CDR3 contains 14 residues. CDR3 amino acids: CASKPPGVRNTIYF. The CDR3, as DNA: TGTGCCAGCAAACCGCCGGGGGTCCGGAACACCATATATTTT.

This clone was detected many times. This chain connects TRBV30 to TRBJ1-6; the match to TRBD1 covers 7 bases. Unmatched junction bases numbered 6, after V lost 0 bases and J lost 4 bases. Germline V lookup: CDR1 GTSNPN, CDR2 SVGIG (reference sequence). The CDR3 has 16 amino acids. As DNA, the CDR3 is TGTGCCTGGAGTGTACCTGGGACAGCATATAATTCACCCCTCCACTTT. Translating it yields CAWSVPGTAYNSPLHF.

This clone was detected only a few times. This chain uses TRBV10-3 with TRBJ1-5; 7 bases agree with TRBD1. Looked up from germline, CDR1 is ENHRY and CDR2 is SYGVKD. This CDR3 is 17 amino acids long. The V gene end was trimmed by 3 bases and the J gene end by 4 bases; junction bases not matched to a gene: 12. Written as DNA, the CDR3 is TGTGCCATCAGTGACTCGAAGTTAGGGACAGTAAATCAGCCCCAGCATTTT. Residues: CAISDSKLGTVNQPQHF.

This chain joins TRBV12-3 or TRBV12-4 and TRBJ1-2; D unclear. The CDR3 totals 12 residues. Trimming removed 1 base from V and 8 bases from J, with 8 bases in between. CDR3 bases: TGTGCCAGCAGTTTAGTGGGGAGGGGCTACACCTTC. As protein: CASSLVGRGYTF.

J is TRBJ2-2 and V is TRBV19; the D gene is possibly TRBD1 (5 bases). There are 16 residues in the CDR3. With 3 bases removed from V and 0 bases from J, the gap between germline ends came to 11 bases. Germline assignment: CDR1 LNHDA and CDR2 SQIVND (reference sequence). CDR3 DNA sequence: TGTGCCAGTAGTATTGGGGCAGGTACGAACACCGGGGAGCTGTTTTTT. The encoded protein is CASSIGAGTNTGELFF.

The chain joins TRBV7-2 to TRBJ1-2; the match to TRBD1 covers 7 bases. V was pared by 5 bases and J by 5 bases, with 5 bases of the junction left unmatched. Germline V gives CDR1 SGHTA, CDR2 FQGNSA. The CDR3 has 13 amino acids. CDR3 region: CASSRDSGYGYTF. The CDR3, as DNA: TGTGCCAGCAGCCGGGACAGTGGGTATGGCTACACCTTC. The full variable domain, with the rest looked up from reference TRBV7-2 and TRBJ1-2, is GAGVSQSPSNKVTEKGKDVELRCDPISGHTALYWYRQSLGQGLEFLIYFQGNSAPDKSGLPSDRFSAERTGGSVSTLTIQRTQQEDSAVYLCASSRDSGYGYTFGSGTRLTVV.

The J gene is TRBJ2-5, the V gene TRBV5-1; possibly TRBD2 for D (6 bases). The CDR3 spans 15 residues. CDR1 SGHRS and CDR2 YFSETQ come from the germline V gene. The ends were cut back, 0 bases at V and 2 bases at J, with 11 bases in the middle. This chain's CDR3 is CASSLGSAGQETQYF. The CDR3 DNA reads TGCGCCAGCAGCTTGGGGTCTGCGGGGCAAGAGACCCAGTACTTC.

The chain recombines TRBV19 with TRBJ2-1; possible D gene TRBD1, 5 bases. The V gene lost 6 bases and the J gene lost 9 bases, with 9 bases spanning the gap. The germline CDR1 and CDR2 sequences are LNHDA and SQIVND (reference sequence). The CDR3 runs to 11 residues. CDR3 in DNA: TGTGCCAGTAGCCAGGGTTTTGAGCAGTTCTTC. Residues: CASSQGFEQFF.

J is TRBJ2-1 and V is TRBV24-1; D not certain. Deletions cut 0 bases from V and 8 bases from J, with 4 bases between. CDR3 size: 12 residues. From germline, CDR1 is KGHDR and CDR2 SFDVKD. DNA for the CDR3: TGTGCCACCAGTGATTTGCTCGATGAGCAGTTCTTC. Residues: CATSDLLDEQFF.

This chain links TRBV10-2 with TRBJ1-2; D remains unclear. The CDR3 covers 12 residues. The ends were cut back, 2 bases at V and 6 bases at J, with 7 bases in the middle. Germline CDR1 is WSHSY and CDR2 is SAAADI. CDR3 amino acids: CASSEGQNGYTF. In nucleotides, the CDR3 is TGCGCCAGCAGTGAGGGGCAGAATGGCTACACCTTC.

The CDR3 reads CASSPTGRGGTEAFF. CDR3 in DNA: TGTGCCAGCTCACCAACAGGGCGGGGGGGCACTGAAGCTTTCTTT. V gene TRBV18 combines with J gene TRBJ1-1, with D possibly being TRBD1 (6 bases). Germline V gene sequence: CDR1 KGHSH, CDR2 LQKENI. The CDR3 loop spans 15 amino acids. Trimming stripped 2 bases from V and 4 bases from J, with 14 bases between.

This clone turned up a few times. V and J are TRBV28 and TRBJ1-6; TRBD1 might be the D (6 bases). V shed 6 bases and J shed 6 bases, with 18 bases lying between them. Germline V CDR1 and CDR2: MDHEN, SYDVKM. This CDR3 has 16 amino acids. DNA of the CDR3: TGTGCCAGCAGACCAGGGGTAGGGCTACTTAATTCACCCCTCCACTTT. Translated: CASRPGVGLLNSPLHF.

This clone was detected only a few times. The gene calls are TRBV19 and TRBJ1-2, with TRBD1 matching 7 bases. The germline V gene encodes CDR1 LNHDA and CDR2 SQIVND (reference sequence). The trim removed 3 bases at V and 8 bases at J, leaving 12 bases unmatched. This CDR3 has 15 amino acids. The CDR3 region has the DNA TGTGCCAGTAGTATGTCGGGGATGGGACAGAGAGGCTACACCTTC. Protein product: CASSMSGMGQRGYTF. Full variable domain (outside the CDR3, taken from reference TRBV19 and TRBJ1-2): DGGITQSPKYLFRKEGQNVTLSCEQNLNHDAMYWYRQDPGQGLRLIYYSQIVNDFQKGDIAEGYSVSREKKESFPLTVTSAQKNPTAFYLCASSMSGMGQRGYTFGSGTRLTVV.

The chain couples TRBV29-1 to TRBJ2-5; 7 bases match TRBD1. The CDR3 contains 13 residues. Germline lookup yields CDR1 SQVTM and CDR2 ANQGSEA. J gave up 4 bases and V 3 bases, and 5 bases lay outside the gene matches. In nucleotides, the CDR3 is TGCAGCGTTGACCAGGGACAGTCAGAGACCCAGTACTTC. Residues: CSVDQGQSETQYF. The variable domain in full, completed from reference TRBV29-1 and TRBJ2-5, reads SAVISQKPSRDICQRGTSLTIQCQVDSQVTMMFWYRQQPGQSLTLIATANQGSEATYESGFVIDKFPISRPNLTFSTLTVSNMSPEDSSIYLCSVDQGQSETQYFGPGTRLLVL.

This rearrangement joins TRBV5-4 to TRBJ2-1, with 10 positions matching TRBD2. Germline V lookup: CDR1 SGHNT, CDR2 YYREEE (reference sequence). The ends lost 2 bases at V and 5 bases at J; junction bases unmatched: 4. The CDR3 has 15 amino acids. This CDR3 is CASSLAGGPNNEQFF. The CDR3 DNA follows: TGTGCCAGCAGCTTAGCGGGAGGGCCTAACAATGAGCAGTTCTTC.

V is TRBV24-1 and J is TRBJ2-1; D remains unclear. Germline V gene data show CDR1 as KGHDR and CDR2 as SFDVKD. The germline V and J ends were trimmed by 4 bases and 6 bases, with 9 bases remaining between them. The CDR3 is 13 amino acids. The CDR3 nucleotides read TGTGCCACCAGTGAGGGCGTGGGCAATGAGCAGTTCTTC. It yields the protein CATSEGVGNEQFF.

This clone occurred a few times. CDR3 amino acids: CATSRLQGQGGEQYF. The CDR3 coding sequence is TGTGCCACCAGCAGACTACAGGGACAGGGTGGCGAGCAGTACTTC. The chain has TRBV15 and TRBJ2-7; 9 bases map to TRBD1. This CDR3 region has 15 residues. The V and J ends lost 2 bases and 6 bases, in that order; junction bases with no gene match: 8. Per germline, CDR1 LNHNV and CDR2 YYDKDF (reference sequence).

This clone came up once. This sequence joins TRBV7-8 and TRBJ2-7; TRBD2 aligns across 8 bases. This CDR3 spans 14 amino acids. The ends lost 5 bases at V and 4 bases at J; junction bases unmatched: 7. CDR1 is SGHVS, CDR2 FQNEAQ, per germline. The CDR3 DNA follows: TGTGCCAGCAGCCCCTCCAGCGGGGGTTACGAGCAGTACGTC. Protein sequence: CASSPSSGGYEQYV.

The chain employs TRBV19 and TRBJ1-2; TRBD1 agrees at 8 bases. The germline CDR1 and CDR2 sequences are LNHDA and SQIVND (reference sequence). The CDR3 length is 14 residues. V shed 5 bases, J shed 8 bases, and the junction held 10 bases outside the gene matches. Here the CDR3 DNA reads TGTGCCAGTAGTCCCCGGACAGGGAGGGGCGGCTACACCTTC. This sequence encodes CASSPRTGRGGYTF.

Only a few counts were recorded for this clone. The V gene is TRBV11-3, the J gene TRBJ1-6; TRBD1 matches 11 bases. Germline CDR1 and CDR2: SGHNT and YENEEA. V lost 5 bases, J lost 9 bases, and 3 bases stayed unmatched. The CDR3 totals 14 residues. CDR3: CASSRTGGSSPLHF. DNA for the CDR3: TGTGCCAGCAGCCGGACAGGGGGCAGTTCACCCCTCCACTTT.

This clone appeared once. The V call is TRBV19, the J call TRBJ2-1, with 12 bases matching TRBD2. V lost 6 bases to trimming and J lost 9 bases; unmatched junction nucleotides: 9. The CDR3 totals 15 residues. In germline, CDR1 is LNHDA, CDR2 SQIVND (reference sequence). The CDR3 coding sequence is TGTGCCAGTAGAACTAGCGGGAGGAGGTGGGGTGAGCAGTTCTTC. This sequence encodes CASRTSGRRWGEQFF.

The CDR3, as DNA: TGCAGTGCCCAGGAGGGGGAGACCCAGTACTTC. This codes for CSAQEGETQYF. V and J are TRBV20-1 and TRBJ2-5; tentatively, D is TRBD2 (6 bases). Trimming shortened V by 6 bases and J by 5 bases, and 10 bases separated the two germline ends. Germline CDR1 is DFQATT and CDR2 is SNEGSKA (reference sequence). The CDR3 consists of 11 residues.

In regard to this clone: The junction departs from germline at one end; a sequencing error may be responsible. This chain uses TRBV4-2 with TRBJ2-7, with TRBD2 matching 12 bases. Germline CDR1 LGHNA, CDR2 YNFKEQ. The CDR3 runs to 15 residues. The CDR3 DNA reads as TGTGCCAGTAGCCCCCTAGCGGGAGGGCCCTACGAGCAGTACTTC. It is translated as CASSPLAGGPYEQYF.

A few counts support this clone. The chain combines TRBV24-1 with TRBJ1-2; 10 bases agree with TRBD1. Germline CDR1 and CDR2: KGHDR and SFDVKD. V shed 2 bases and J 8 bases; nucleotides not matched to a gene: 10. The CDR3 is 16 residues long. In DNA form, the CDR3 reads TGTGCCACCAGTGATTCCACGGGACAGGGGCCCAGGGGCTACACCTTC. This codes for CATSDSTGQGPRGYTF.